This T cell receptor beta chain was identified in a study of cytomegalovirus exposure and HLA in healthy donors. General study findings and limits: Reportedly, diagnosis of cytomegalovirus status by the classifier showed high specificity and sensitivity.

PCR involved 60 Vbeta and 13 Jbeta primers. The protocol was immunoSEQ multiplex PCR, while the TCRdb copy is restricted to in-frame clones and leaves out a portion. Of about 120,000 clones detected, around 80% appear once; the ten largest clones hold less than 3.5%. This CDR3 region has 14 residues. V lost 1 base and J lost 6; bases outside the gene matches: 5. Germline V gene sequence: CDR1 SGHRS, CDR2 YFSETQ. A word on this clone: The antigen is unknown.

This chain uses TRBV5-1 with TRBJ2-7, with 9 bases identical to TRBD1. This sequence originates from a middle-aged woman in good health and CMV-seropositive. Sequencing was carried out using PBMCs. The CDR3 spells CASSLRDRALEQYF. The CDR3 DNA reads as TGCGCCAGCAGCTTGAGGGACAGGGCCCTCGAGCAGTACTTC.